A single count supports the clone carrying this T cell receptor beta chain. Antigen specificity is unknown. V dropped 3 bases and J dropped 3 bases, with 15 bases sitting between them. The CDR3 extends over 15 amino acids. The germline V gene has CDR1 LNHDA and CDR2 SQIVND (reference sequence). In the PCR, 60 Vbeta and 13 Jbeta primers were used. Generated by immunoSEQ multiplex PCR, the TCRdb table keeps only in-frame clones and is missing some. Among 190,000 or so clones, approximately 83% were seen once, and the ten largest hold roughly 0.1%. This sample is drawn from a study of cytomegalovirus exposure and HLA in healthy donors. Study findings and constraints: In a later analysis, HLA-associated beta chains showed higher expansion and lower generation probabilities than comparable chains.

This clonotype was sampled from a boy aged 2-9 years in good health and CMV-seronegative. Material: PBMCs. V is TRBV19 and J is TRBJ2-7; weak D call: TRBD2 (7 bases). The CDR3 nucleotides are TGTGCCAGTAGTATTGGGGGGGCGAAGCTCTACGAGCAGTACTTC. Protein: CASSIGGAKLYEQYF.